Shown below are 5 T cell receptor beta chains from a single sample sequenced in a study of blood T cell repertoires in COVID-19. TCRdb's copy holds only in-frame clones and misses some; the assay was immunoSEQ multiplex PCR. The data show over 45,000 clones, roughly 85% seen once. Source material: peripheral blood. The receptor source for this set is a human donor in a cohort sampled during active COVID-19.

This clone was seen more than once but under ten times. The chain links TRBV24-1 to TRBJ2-3; TRBD1 might be the D (6 bases). Germline CDR1 reads KGHDR; CDR2 reads SFDVKD. There are 17 residues in the CDR3. V lost 2 bases and J 0 bases, leaving 14 bases between the germline ends. Here the CDR3 reads CATSDWNYRVSTDTQYF. The DNA for the CDR3 is TGTGCCACCAGTGATTGGAACTACAGGGTCAGCACAGATACGCAGTATTTT.

The CDR3 region has the DNA TGCGCCAGCAGGCCGGGACAGGGGTCCTACAATGAGCAGTTCTTC. It translates to CASRPGQGSYNEQFF. This chain uses TRBV4-1 with TRBJ2-1; TRBD1 matches at 10 bases. V dropped 6 bases and J dropped 1; count of bases not matched to a gene: 3. In germline, CDR1 is MGHRA, CDR2 YSYEKL. This CDR3 has 15 residues.

This rearrangement joins TRBV29-1 to TRBJ2-7; 7 nucleotides line up with TRBD2. The germline V gene has CDR1 SQVTM and CDR2 ANQGSEA. The CDR3 has 12 amino acids. V was pared by 3 bases and J by 6 bases, with 5 bases of the junction left unmatched. Written as DNA, the CDR3 is TGCAGCGTTGACGGCGGCGGGGGCGAGCAGTACTTC. As protein: CSVDGGGGEQYF.

This clone was seen once. The genes are TRBV13 and TRBJ2-3; 8 bases line up with TRBD2. The CDR3 loop spans 15 amino acids. The germline gives CDR1 PRHDT, CDR2 FYEKMQ (reference sequence). The V and J ends lost 4 bases and 8 bases, in that order; junction bases with no gene match: 11. For the CDR3, the DNA is TGTGCCAGCAGCTCCCAGGGAGCGGGAGCTGGTACGCAGTATTTT. Protein: CASSSQGAGAGTQYF.

The chain joins TRBV7-9 to TRBJ2-1; the match to TRBD2 covers 14 bases. The CDR3 spans 17 residues. Trimming cost V 1 base and J 9 bases; bases outside gene matches: 8. The germline V gene encodes CDR1 SEHNR and CDR2 FQNEAQ (reference sequence). CDR3 coding DNA: TGTGCCAGCAGCTTAGGAGGGGGGACTAGCGGGAGAGGTGAGCAGTTCTTC. Translating gives CASSLGGGTSGRGEQFF.